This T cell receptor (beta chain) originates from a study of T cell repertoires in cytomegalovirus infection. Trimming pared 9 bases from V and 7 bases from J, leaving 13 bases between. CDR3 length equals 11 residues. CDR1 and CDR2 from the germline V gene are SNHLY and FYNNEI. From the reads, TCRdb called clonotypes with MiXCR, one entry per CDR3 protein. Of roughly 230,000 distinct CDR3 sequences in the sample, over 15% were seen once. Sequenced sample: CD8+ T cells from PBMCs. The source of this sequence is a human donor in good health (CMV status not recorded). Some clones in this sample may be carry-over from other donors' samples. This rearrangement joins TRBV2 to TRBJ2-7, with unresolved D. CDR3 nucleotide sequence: TGTGCCAGTCAAATTTTGAGGGAGCAGTACTTC. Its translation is CASQILREQYF.